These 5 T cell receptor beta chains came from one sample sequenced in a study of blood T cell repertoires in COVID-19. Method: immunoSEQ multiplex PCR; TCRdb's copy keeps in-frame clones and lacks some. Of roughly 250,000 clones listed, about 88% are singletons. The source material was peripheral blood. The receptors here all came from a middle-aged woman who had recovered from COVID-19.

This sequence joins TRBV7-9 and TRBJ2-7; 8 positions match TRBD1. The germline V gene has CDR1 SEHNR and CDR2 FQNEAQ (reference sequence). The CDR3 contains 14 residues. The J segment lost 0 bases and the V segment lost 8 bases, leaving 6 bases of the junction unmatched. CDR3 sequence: CASARDRTSYEQYF. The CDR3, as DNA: TGTGCCAGCGCTCGGGACAGGACCTCCTACGAGCAGTACTTC.

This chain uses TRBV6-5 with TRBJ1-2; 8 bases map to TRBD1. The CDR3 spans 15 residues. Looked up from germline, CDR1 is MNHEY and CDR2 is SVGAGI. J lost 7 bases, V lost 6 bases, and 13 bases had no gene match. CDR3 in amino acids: CASRGQAGGAGGYTF. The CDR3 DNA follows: TGTGCCAGCAGGGGGCAGGCAGGGGGCGCAGGTGGCTACACCTTC.

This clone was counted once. DNA of the CDR3: TGCGCCAGCAGCTTGTGGGGGGACAGGGTTGATGAGCAGTACTTC. This translates into CASSLWGDRVDEQYF. The V gene is TRBV5-1, the J gene TRBJ2-7, with TRBD1 matching over 9 bases. The CDR3 consists of 15 residues. After removal of 1 base from V and 7 bases from J, the junction contained 9 bases not matched to a gene. Germline assignment: CDR1 SGHRS and CDR2 YFSETQ.

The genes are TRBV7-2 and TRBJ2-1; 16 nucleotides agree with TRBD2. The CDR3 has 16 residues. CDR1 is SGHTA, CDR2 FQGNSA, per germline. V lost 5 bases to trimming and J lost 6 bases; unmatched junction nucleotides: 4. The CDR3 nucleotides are TGTGCCAGCAGCCAGGGACTAGCGGGAGGGCTCAATGAGCAGTTCTTC. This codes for CASSQGLAGGLNEQFF.

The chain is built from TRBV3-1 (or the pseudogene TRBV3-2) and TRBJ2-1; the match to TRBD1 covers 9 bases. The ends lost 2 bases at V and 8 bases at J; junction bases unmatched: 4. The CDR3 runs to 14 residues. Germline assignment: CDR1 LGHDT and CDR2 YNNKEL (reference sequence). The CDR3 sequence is CASSQTDRGHEQFF. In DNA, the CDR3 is TGTGCCAGCAGCCAAACGGACAGGGGCCATGAGCAGTTCTTC.